One and the same sample provided the 5 T cell receptor beta chains below, sequenced in a study of Graves' ophthalmopathy and Graves' hyperthyroidism. RNA transcripts yielded amplified TCR beta CDR3 regions. An initial RT-PCR round employing HTBI primers preceded a second-round multiplex PCR. TCRdb called the multiplex PCR reads again in MiXCR, with one record for every CDR3 protein. Counted here are about 150,000 distinct CDR3 sequences, over 35% occurring once; the ten biggest clones make up about 5.8%. Source material: peripheral blood. All receptors derive from a woman in her thirties or forties with Graves' ophthalmopathy.

This clonotype was counted ten times or more. The J gene is TRBJ2-7, the V gene TRBV12-3 or TRBV12-4, with 9 bases that match TRBD1. The V segment lost 7 bases and the J segment 4 bases; nucleotides outside the gene matches: 8. The CDR3 consists of 14 residues. CDR3 loop: CASTFLGQGYEQYF. CDR3 coding DNA: TGTGCCAGCACCTTCCTCGGACAGGGGTACGAGCAGTACTTC.

V gene TRBV28 combines with J gene TRBJ2-7; TRBD2 is a possible D gene (6 bases). This CDR3 has 14 amino acids. Germline CDR1 is MDHEN and CDR2 is SYDVKM. V was shortened by 6 bases and J by 3 bases, with 15 bases between the two germline ends. Here the CDR3 DNA reads TGTGCCAGCAGGGGTGGGGGAGGAAGCTACGAGCAGTACTTC. This gives the protein CASRGGGGSYEQYF.

V usage is TRBV6-1 and J usage is TRBJ1-1; D gene ambiguous. The V gene's germline CDR1 is MNHNS and CDR2 SASEGT. V was clipped by 6 bases and J by 6 bases, with 14 bases between them. The CDR3 loop spans 13 amino acids. This chain's CDR3 is CASRSDLVSEAFF. CDR3 DNA: TGTGCCAGCAGGTCGGACCTAGTGTCTGAAGCTTTCTTT.

This clonotype has ten or more counts. The chain combines TRBV12-3 or TRBV12-4 with TRBJ1-3; D not certain. V was shortened by 1 base and J by 0 bases, with 4 bases between the two germline ends. This CDR3 has 14 amino acids. CDR3 loop: CASSLGGSGNTIYF. Here the CDR3 DNA reads TGTGCCAGCAGTTTAGGGGGCTCTGGAAACACCATATATTTT.

This clonotype was seen many times. J is TRBJ2-7 and V is TRBV28; 8 nucleotides match TRBD2. Trimming cost V 3 bases and J 1 base; bases outside gene matches: 2. CDR3 size: 14 residues. Germline CDR1 and CDR2: MDHEN and SYDVKM. Here the CDR3 reads CASSFSGTSYEQYF. The CDR3 DNA reads as TGTGCCAGCAGTTTTAGCGGGACATCCTACGAGCAGTACTTC.